This note documents a single T cell receptor (beta chain) sequence. Its cognate antigen has yet to be identified. No base quality values were provided; no much bigger clone lies one nucleotide off. Enrolling through a virtual design, the prospective study's participants ranged in age from roughly 18 to 95 years and lived across some 22 United States geographic areas. Cohort assignment in the prospective study relied on participant-reported clinical history from a screening survey and a study questionnaire. In the prospective study, whole blood, serum and a nasopharyngeal or oropharyngeal swab were collected from each participant by mobile phlebotomists. Additional blood draws and questionnaires over a 2-month period could optionally be provided by prospective study participants. Blood samples from the prospective study were shipped frozen or at room temperature prior to DNA extraction. This sample was included in a study of blood T cell repertoires in COVID-19 (dated by TCRdb to 2018 to 2020). Concerning the study at large: Samples from collaborators originated in the United States, Italy and Spain and spanned both the acute and convalescent phases of COVID-19. A de-identified subject ID, COVID-19 status, age in years and sex were almost always included in the sample metadata. The repertoires were released in a freely available public database intended as a resource for research on the immune response to SARS-CoV-2. The prospective study material was composed of cDNA or gDNA derived from T cells, B-cell-depleted T cells, or PBMCs. HLA class I and class II types, where available, came from metadata supplied by the sample provider rather than from assay-based typing. Subjects who had been exposed to COVID-19, were actively infected with it, or had recovered from it provided the deeply sampled blood TCRbeta repertoires that made up the dataset. The samples were drawn from the first 160 participants of the ongoing ImmuneRACE study and from 1,254 subjects provided by 6 global collaborators. What the research found in general, with its limitations: The quantity of clinical and demographic metadata differed by source and by participant and was supplied without curation.

The immunoSEQ Assay, a bias-controlled multiplex PCR, was used to amplify TCRbeta CDR3 regions from genomic DNA. Per the authors' processing: The number of nucleated cells in each sample was estimated by amplification of reference gene primers within the assay. To quantify the absolute abundance of each unique TCRbeta CDR3 rearrangement, sequence reads were collapsed and filtered. For each sample, productive Simpson clonality was calculated as the square root of Simpson's diversity index over productive rearrangements. TCRdb mirrors the immuneACCESS table, restricted to in-frame sequences. Some clones are absent from its copies; in checked studies, under half trace to an unresolved V gene, and the reason for the others is unknown. V and J calls and clone size are given by that table; D and trimming were obtained from the DNA. This sample comprises around 250,000 clones, about 91% of them detected only once. More than 1% of the sample comes from the top ten.

V trim: 0 bases; J trim: 3 bases; unmatched bases: 10. The CDR3 runs 17 residues from the cysteine to the phenylalanine. Only the CDR3 DNA stays, 51 bases, in frame from base 1. CDR1 and CDR2 are drawn from the germline V gene: SGDLS, YYNGEE. The receptor's source is a human donor in a cohort exposed to, infected with or recovered from COVID-19 (not recorded which). The donor label of this sample is uncertain. Input material: PBMCs or T cells enriched from blood (not recorded which). The chain is made from TRBV9 and TRBJ2-3; the junction holds 7 bases that match TRBD2. The nucleotide sequence reads as follows: TGTGCCAGCAGCGTAGACCCCACCGGACTAGTGACAGATACGCAGTATTTT. This yields the protein CASSVDPTGLVTDTQYF.